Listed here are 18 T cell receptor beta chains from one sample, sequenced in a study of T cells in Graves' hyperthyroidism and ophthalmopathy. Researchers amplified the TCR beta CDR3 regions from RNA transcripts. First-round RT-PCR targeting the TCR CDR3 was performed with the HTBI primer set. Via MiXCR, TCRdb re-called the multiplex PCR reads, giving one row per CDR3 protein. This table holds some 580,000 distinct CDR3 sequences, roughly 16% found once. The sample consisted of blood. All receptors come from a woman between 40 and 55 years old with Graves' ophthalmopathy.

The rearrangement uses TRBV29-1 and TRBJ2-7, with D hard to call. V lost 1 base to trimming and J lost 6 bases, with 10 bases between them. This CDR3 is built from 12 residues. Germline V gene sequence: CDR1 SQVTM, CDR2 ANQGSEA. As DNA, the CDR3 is TGCAGCGTTGAAGGGAACCTTGGCGAGCAGTACTTC. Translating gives CSVEGNLGEQYF.

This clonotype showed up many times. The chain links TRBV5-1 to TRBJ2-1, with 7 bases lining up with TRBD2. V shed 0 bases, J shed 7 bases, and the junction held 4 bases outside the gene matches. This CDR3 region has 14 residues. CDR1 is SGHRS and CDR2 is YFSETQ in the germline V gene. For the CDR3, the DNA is TGCGCCAGCAGCTTGGTCGCGGGAGTTAATGAGCAGTTCTTC. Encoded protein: CASSLVAGVNEQFF.

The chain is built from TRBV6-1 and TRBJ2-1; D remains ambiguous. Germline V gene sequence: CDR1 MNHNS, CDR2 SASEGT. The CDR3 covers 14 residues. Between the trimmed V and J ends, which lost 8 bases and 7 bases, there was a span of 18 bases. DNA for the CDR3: TGTGCCAGCGCTGGCTTAGGGCGAACAAATGAGCAGTTCTTC. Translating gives CASAGLGRTNEQFF.

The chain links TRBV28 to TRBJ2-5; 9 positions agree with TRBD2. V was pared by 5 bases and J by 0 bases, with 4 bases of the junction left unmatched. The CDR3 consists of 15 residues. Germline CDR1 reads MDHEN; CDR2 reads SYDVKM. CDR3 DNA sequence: TGTGCCAGCAGTCTGACTAGCGGTTACCAAGAGACCCAGTACTTC. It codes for CASSLTSGYQETQYF.

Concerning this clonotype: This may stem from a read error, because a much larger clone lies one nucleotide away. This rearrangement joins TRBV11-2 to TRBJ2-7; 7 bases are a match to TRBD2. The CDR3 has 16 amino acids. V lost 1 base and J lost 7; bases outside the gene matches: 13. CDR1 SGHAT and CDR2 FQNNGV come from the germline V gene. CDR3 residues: CASSLGGGLTRTEQYF. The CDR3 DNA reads TGTGCCAGCAGCTTAGGGGGAGGGCTCACACGAACGGAGCAGTACTTC.

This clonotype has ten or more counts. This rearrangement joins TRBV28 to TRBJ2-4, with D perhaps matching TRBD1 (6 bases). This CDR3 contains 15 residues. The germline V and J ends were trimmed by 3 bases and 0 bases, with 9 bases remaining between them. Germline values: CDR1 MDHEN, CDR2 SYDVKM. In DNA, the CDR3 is TGTGCCAGCAGTTTGCAGGGGCGAGCCAAAAACATTCAGTACTTC. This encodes CASSLQGRAKNIQYF.

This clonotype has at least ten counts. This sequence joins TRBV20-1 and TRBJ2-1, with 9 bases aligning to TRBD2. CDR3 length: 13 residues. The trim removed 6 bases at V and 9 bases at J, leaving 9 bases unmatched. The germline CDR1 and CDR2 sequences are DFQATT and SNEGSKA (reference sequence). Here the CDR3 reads CSAAGLALPEQFF. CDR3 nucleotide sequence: TGCAGTGCCGCGGGACTAGCTCTCCCTGAGCAGTTCTTC.

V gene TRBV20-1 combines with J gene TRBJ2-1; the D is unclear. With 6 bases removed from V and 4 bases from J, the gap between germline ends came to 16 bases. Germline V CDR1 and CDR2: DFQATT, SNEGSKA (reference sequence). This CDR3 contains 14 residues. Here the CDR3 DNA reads TGCAGTGCAGCGACTGAGCGTTGGTACAATGAGCAGTTCTTC. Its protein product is CSAATERWYNEQFF.

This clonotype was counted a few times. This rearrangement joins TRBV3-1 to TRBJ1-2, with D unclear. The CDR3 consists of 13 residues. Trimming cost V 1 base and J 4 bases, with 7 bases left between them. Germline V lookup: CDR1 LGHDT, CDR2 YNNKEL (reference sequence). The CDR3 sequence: CASSQGLFYGYTF. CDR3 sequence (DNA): TGTGCCAGCAGCCAAGGTCTTTTCTATGGCTACACCTTC.

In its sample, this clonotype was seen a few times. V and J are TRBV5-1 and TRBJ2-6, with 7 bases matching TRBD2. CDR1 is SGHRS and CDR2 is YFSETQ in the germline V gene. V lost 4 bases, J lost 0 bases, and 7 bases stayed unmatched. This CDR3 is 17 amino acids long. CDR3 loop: CASSPWDYRSGANVLTF. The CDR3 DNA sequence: TGCGCCAGCAGCCCCTGGGACTACCGCTCTGGGGCCAACGTCCTGACTTTC.

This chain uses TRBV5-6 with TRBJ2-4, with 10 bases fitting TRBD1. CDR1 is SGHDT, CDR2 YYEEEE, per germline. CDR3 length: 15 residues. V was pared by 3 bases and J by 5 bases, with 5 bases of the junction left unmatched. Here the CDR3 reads CASSSPGQGQNIQYF. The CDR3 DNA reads TGTGCCAGCAGCTCACCGGGACAGGGGCAAAACATTCAGTACTTC.

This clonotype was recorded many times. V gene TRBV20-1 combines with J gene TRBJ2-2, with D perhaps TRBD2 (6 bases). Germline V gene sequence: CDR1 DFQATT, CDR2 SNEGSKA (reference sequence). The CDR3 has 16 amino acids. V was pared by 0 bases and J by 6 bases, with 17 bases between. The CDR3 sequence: CSARDPEGSVAGELFF. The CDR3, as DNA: TGCAGTGCTAGAGATCCGGAGGGATCGGTGGCCGGGGAGCTGTTTTTT.

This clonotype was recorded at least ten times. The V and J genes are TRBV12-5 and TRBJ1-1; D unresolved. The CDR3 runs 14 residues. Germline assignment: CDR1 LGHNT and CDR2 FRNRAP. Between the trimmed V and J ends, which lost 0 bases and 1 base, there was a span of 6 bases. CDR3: CASGLVPTNTEAFF. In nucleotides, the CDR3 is TGTGCTAGTGGTTTGGTACCGACGAACACTGAAGCTTTCTTT.

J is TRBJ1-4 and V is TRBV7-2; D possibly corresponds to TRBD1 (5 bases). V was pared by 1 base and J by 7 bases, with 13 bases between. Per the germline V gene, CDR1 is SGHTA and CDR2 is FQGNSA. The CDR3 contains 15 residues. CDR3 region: CASSLGRSGGEKLFF. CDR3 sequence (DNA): TGTGCCAGCAGCTTAGGCCGGTCCGGGGGTGAAAAACTGTTTTTT.

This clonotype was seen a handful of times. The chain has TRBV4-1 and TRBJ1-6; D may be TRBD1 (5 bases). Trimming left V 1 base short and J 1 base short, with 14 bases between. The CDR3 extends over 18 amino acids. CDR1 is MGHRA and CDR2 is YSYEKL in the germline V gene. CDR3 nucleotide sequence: TGCGCCAGCAGCCAAGTACCCAGGGAGGGGTCCTATAATTCACCCCTCCACTTT. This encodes CASSQVPREGSYNSPLHF.

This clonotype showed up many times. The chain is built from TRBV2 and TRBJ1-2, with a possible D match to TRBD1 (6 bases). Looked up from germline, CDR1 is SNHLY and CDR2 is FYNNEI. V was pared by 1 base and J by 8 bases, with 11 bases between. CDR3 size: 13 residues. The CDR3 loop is CASSEVSGAGYTF. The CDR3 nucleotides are TGTGCCAGCAGTGAAGTATCAGGGGCGGGCTACACCTTC.

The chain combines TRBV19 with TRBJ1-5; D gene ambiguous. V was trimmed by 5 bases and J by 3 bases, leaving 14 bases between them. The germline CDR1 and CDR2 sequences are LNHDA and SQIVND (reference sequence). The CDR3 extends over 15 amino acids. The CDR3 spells CASSPPGELNQPQHF. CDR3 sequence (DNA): TGTGCCAGTAGTCCCCCCGGGGAACTCAATCAGCCCCAGCATTTT.

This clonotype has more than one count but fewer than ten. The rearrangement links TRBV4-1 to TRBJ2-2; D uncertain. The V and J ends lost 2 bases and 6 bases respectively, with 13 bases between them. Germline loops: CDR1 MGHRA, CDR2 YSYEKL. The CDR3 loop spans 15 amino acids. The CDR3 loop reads CASSQLEKAPGELFF. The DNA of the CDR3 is TGCGCCAGCAGCCAACTGGAGAAGGCTCCCGGGGAGCTGTTTTTT.